This is a list of T cell receptor beta chains from one sample in a study of T cell repertoires in cytomegalovirus infection. TCRdb ran MiXCR on the reads and lists one entry per CDR3 protein. Counted here are some 500,000 distinct CDR3 sequences, 40% occurring once; the ten biggest clones make up around 48%. Their antigen targets remain unknown. Sequenced material: cultured PBMCs, taken from culture after CMV antigen stimulation. These TCRs come from a human donor in good health (CMV status not recorded). Some clones in this sample may be carry-over from other donors' samples. Each CDR3 is given without its conserved first and last residue.

CDR3aa | j_gene | v_gene
ASGSFRERSNEKLF | TRBJ1-4 | TRBV23-1
AIARSRDRGIQETQY | TRBJ2-5 | TRBV7-9
ASRTGLASYEQY | TRBJ2-7 | TRBV6-2/TRBV6-3
ASNRDPLETQY | TRBJ2-5 | TRBV9
ASSPPGDTEAF | TRBJ1-1 | TRBV7-9
ASSFGGPRTDTQY | TRBJ2-3 | TRBV7-2
ASATLRDRANYGYT | TRBJ1-2 | TRBV2
ASSSRSREQF | TRBJ2-1 | TRBV6-2/TRBV6-3
SARTGSVGNSPLH | TRBJ1-6 | TRBV20-1
ASSQGTPWQSDDLYEQY | TRBJ2-7 | TRBV4-1
ASSQETSGRQETQY | TRBJ2-5 | TRBV4-1
ASSLDGGPSYNEQF | TRBJ2-1 | TRBV7-6
ASSQASGTGGPSSYEQY | TRBJ2-7 | TRBV4-1
ASSLGQRGDEQF | TRBJ2-1 | TRBV7-2
ASSLAGQGLYEQY | TRBJ2-7 | TRBV7-6
ASSLRRETYNEQF | TRBJ2-1 | TRBV7-2
ASSPSDSGKETQY | TRBJ2-5 | TRBV6-5
ASILAGGTSQETQY | TRBJ2-5 | TRBV6-6
ASSSRGGFSGYT | TRBJ1-2 | TRBV7-2
ATSTDRAGTQY | TRBJ2-5 | TRBV15
ASSRTGEDEQF | TRBJ2-1 | TRBV7-9